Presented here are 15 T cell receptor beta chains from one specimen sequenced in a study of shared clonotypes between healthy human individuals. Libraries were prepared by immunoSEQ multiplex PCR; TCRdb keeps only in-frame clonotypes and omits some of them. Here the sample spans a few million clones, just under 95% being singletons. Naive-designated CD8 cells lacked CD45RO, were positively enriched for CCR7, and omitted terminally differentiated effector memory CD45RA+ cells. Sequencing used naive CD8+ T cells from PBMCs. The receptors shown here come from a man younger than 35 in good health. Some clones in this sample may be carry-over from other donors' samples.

The CDR3 region is CASSRRVGSPPEQYF. In DNA, the CDR3 is TGTGCCAGCAGCAGAAGGGTCGGGTCGCCCCCGGAGCAGTACTTC. The chain is built from TRBV6-1 and TRBJ2-7; no clear D. The CDR3 spans 15 residues. The germline V gene has CDR1 MNHNS and CDR2 SASEGT. V was pared by 6 bases and J by 7 bases, with 22 bases between.

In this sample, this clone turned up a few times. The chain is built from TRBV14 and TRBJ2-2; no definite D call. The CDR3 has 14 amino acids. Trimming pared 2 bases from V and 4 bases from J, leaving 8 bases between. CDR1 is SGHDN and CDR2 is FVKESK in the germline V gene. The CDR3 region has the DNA TGTGCCAGCAGCCAAAGGACCACCACCGGGGAGCTGTTTTTT. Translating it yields CASSQRTTTGELFF.

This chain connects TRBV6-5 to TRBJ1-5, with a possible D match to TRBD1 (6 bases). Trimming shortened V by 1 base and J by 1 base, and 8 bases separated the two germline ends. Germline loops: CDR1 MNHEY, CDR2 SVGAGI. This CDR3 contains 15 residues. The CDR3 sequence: CASSYFQGSNQPQHF. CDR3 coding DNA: TGTGCCAGCAGTTACTTTCAGGGGAGCAATCAGCCCCAGCATTTT.

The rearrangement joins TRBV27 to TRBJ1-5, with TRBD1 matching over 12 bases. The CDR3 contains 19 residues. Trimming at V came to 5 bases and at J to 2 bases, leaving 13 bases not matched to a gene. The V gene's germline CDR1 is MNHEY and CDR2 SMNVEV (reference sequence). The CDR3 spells CASSQLPGQGARGNQPQHF. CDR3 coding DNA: TGTGCCAGCAGTCAACTCCCGGGACAGGGGGCGCGAGGCAATCAGCCCCAGCATTTT.

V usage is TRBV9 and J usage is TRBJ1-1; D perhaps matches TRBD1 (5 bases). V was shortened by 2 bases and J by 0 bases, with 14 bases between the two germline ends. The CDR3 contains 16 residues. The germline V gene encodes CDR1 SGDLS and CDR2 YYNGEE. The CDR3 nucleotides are TGTGCCAGCAGCGTTGAGGGACGGCCCATGAACACTGAAGCTTTCTTT. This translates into CASSVEGRPMNTEAFF.

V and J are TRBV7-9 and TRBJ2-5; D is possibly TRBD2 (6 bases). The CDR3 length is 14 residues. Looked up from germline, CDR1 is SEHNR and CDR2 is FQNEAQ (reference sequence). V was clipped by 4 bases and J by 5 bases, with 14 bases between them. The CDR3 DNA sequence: TGTGCCAGCAGCTCAGCGACTAGTTGGGAGACCCAGTACTTC. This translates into CASSSATSWETQYF. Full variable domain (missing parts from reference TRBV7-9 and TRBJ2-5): DTGVSQNPRHKITKRGQNVTFRCDPISEHNRLYWYRQTLGQGPEFLTYFQNEAQLEKSRLLSDRFSAERPKGSFSTLEIQRTEQGDSAMYLCASSSATSWETQYFGPGTRLLVL.

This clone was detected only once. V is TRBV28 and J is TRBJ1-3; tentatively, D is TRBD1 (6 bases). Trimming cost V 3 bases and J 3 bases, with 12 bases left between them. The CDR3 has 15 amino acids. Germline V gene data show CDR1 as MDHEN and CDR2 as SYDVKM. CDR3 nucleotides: TGTGCCAGCAGTTTTGGTACAGGGAATGGAAACACCATATATTTT. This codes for CASSFGTGNGNTIYF.

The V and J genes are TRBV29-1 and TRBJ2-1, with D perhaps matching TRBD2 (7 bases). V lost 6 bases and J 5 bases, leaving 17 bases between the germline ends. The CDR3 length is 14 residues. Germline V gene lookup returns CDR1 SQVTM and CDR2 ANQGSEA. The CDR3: CSVLLGGAHNEQFF. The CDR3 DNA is TGCAGCGTACTACTGGGGGGGGCCCACAATGAGCAGTTCTTC.

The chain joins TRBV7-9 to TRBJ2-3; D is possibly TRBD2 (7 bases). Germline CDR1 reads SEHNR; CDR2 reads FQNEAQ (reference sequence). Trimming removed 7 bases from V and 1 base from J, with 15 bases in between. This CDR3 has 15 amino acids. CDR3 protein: CASIKGGGRTDTQYF. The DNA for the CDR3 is TGTGCCAGCATTAAAGGGGGAGGGCGCACAGATACGCAGTATTTT.

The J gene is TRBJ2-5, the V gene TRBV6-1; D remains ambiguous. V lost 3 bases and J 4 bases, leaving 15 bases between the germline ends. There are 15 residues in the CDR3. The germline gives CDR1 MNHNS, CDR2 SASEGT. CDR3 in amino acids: CASSDPNNLLETQYF. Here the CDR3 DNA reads TGTGCCAGCAGTGACCCAAACAACCTCTTAGAGACCCAGTACTTC.

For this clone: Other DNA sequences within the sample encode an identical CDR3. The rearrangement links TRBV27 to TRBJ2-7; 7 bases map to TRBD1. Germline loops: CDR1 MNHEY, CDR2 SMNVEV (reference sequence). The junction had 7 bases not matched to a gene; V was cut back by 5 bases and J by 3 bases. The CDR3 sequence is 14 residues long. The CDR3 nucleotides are TGTGCCAGCAGTCCTAGACAGGGTGGCTACGAGCAGTACTTC. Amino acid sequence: CASSPRQGGYEQYF.

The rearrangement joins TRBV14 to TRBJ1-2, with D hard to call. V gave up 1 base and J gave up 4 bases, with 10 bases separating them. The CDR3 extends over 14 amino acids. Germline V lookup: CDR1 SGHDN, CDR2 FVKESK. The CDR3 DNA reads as TGTGCCAGCAGCCAAGCTGGCAGATTCTATGGCTACACCTTC. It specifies CASSQAGRFYGYTF.

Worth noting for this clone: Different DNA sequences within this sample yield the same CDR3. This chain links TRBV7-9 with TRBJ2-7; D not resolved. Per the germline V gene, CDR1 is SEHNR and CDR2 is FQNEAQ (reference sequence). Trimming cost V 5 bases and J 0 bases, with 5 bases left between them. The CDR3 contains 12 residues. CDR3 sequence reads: CASSLSSYEQYF. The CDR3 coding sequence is TGTGCCAGCAGCCTGAGCTCCTACGAGCAGTACTTC.

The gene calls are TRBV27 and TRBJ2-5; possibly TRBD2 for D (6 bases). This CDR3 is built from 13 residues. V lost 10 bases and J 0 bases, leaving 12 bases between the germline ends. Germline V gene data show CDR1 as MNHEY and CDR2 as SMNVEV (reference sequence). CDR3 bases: TGTGCCACCCGAGGAGGGGACCAAGAGACCCAGTACTTC. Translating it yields CATRGGDQETQYF.

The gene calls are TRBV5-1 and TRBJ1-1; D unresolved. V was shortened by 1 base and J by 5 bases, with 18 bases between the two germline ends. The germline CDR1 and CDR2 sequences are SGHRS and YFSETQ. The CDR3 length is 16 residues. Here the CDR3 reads CASSLWGEGTITEAFF. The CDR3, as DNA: TGCGCCAGCAGCTTGTGGGGAGAAGGAACCATAACTGAAGCTTTCTTT.